This T cell receptor beta chain is from a study of OX40 agonist ivuxolimab in advanced cancers. Study in general: Administration of intravenous ivuxolimab to patients occurred every 2 weeks at 0.01 to 10 mg/kg. Partial responses occurred in Three dose-escalation patients, one with hepatocellular carcinoma and two with cutaneous melanoma.

The CDR3 has 16 amino acids. V was clipped by 1 base and J by 5 bases; unmatched bases: 4. Germline values: CDR1 MGHRA, CDR2 YSYEKL. The assay was immunoSEQ multiplex PCR, and TCRdb's table has in-frame clones only and misses some. The table records 65,000 to 80,000 clones, more than 75% of them present only once. The starting material was CD4+ or CD8+ T cells sorted from blood, obtained in a trial of the OX40 agonist ivuxolimab. This sequence was found in an adult with an advanced solid tumor such as melanoma, head and neck, liver or kidney cancer. The V call is TRBV4-1, the J call TRBJ2-7; 14 bases fit TRBD2. The CDR3 is CASSQAGGLAGDEQYF. DNA of the CDR3: TGCGCCAGCAGCCAAGCAGGGGGACTAGCGGGAGACGAGCAGTACTTC.